Given below is one T cell receptor (beta chain) in context. This clonotype was seen only a few times. Its target antigen remains unknown. No base quality values were provided; no much bigger clone lies one nucleotide off. The sample comes from a study of early T cells in non-severe SARS-CoV-2 infection (TCRdb year 2021). For context, the study as a whole: Bulk RNA from unsorted whole blood was used for TCR sequencing, so alpha and beta chains could not be paired.

The study was a case-control design nested within a healthcare worker cohort in London, UK, with weekly nasopharyngeal swab PCR tests and blood sampling. Healthcare workers were recruited during the week of the UK lockdown, between 23 and 31 March 2020, and followed weekly for up to roughly 15 weeks. The paper as a whole reports these results and caveats: VDJdb matching was skewed toward anti-spike CD8 responses and likely underestimated virus-specific expansions, missing private and CD4 specificities.

The protocol used for the library was 5' RACE. TCRdb lists the instrument as NextSeq 500. The TCR library protocol attached unique molecular identifiers to individual cDNA molecules to correct for sequencing error and PCR bias. Sequencing covered both TCR alpha and beta chains, and within each sample the abundances of alpha and beta sequences were tightly co-correlated. Per the source publication's procedure: Decombinator V4 was used to annotate TCR sequences for V gene, J gene and CDR3. TCRs were defined as expanded if a significant change between any two time points was detected under a Poisson model with p below 0.0001. Abundances of TCRs were expressed as counts per million after normalisation to the total number of TCRs sequenced in each sample. A search of VDJdb, accessed on 1 November 2021, was run for TCRs annotated to CMV, EBV and SARS-CoV-2, with TCRs annotated for multiple antigens excluded. TCRdb took the public reads, trimmed them with fastp at Q25, ran MiXCR for clone calling and kept in-frame beta chains. Rows are unified per CDR3 protein, each entry keeping the most common DNA and genes. What appears here as the V and J calls and clone size reflects TCRdb's work, not the paper's. This sample holds approximately 79,000 distinct CDR3 sequences; approximately 13% were observed only once. Approximately 5.7% of the sample lies in the top ten.

The sequence was collected from an adult who was a healthcare worker with PCR-confirmed SARS-CoV-2 infection or an uninfected control (not recorded which). The sample comprised whole blood.

The CDR3 protein: CASSLAGRIYTF. Read as DNA, the sequence is TGTGCCAGCAGCTTGGCGGGACGGATCTACACCTTC. The chain is made from TRBV5-6 and TRBJ1-2; TRBD1 is a possible D gene, resting on 5 matching bases. CDR1 SGHDT and CDR2 YYEEEE were looked up in the germline V gene. The CDR3 goes from the cysteine to the phenylalanine over 12 residues. This entry keeps only the CDR3 DNA: 36 bases, framed from base 1. V loses 0 bases of germline sequence and J loses 10 bases, and the interval between the two ends is 10 bases.